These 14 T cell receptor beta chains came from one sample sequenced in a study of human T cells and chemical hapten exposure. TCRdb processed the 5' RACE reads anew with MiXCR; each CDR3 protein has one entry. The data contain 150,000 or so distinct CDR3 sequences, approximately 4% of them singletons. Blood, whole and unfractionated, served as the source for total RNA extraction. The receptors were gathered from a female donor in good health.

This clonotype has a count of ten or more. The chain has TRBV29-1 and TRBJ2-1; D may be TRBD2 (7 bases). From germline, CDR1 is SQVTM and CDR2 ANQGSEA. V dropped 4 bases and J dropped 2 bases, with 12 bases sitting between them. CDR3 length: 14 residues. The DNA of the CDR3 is TGCAGCGTTGCGTGGCGGGGGCCCTACAATGAGCAGTTCTTC. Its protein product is CSVAWRGPYNEQFF.

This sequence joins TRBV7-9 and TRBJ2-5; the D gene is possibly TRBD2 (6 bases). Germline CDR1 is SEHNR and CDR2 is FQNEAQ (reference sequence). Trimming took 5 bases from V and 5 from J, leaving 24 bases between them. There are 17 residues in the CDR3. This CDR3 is CASSPPAEGRVGETQYF. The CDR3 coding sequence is TGTGCCAGCAGCCCCCCTGCGGAGGGCAGGGTCGGCGAGACCCAGTACTTC.

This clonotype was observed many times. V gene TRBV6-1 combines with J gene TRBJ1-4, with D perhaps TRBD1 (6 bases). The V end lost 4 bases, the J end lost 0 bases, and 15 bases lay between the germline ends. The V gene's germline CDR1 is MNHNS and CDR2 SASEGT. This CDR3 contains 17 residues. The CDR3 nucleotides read TGTGCCAGCAGTGGGCGGACAGCCCAAGCAACTAATGAAAAACTGTTTTTT. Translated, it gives CASSGRTAQATNEKLFF.

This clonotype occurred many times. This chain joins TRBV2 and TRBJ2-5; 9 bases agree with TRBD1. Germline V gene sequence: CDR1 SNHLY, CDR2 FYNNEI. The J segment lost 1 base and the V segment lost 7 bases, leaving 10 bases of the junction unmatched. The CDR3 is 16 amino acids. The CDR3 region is CASTPLGDRAQETQYF. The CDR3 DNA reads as TGTGCCAGCACTCCCCTGGGGGACAGGGCCCAAGAGACCCAGTACTTC.

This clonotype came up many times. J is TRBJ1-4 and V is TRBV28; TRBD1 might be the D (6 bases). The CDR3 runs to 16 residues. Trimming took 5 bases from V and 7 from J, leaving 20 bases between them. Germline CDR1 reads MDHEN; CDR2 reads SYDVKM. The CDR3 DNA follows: TGTGCCAGCAGTGAACAGGGTAGCCGCTTCACTGAAAAACTGTTTTTT. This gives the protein CASSEQGSRFTEKLFF. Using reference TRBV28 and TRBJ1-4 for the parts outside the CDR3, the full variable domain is DVKVTQSSRYLVKRTGEKVFLECVQDMDHENMFWYRQDPGLGLRLIYFSYDVKMKEKGDIPEGYSVSREKKERFSLILESASTNQTSMYLCASSEQGSRFTEKLFFGSGTQLSVL.

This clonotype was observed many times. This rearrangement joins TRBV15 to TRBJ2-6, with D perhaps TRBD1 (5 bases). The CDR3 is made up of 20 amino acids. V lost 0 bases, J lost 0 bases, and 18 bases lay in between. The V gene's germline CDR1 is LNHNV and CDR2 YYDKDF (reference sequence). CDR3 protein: CATSRDRVGAIDSGANVLTF. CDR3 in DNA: TGTGCCACCAGCAGAGACAGAGTAGGGGCCATAGACTCTGGGGCCAACGTCCTGACTTTC.

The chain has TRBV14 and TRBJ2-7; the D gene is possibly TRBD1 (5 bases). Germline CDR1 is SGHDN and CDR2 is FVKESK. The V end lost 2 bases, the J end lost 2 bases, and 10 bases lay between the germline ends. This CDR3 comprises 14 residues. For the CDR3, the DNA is TGTGCCAGCAGCCAAACAGGCTGTCCCTACGAGCAGTACTTC. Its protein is CASSQTGCPYEQYF.

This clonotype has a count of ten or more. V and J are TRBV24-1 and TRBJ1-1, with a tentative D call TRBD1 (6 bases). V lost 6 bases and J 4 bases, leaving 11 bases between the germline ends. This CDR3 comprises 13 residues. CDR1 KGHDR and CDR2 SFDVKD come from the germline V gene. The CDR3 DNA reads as TGTGCCACCAGTACCGGGACAACCACTGAAGCTTTCTTT. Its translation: CATSTGTTTEAFF.

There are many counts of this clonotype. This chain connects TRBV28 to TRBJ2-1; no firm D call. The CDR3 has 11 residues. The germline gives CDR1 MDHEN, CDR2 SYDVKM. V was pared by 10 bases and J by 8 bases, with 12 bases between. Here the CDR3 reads CATQRIHEQFF. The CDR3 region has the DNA TGTGCCACCCAACGAATCCATGAGCAGTTCTTC.

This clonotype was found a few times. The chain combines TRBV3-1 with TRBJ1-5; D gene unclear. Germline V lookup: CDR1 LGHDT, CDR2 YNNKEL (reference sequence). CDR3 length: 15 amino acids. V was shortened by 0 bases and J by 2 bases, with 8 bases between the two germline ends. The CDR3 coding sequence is TGTGCCAGCAGCCAAGACGCGGGCCGCAATCAGCCCCAGCATTTT. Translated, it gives CASSQDAGRNQPQHF.

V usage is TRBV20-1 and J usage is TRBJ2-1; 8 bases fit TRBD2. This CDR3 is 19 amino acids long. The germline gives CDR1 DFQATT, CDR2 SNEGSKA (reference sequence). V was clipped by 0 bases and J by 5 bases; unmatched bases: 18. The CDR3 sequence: CSARDTGTSGPRPNNEQFF. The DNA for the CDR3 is TGCAGTGCTAGAGATACGGGGACTAGTGGGCCTCGCCCAAACAATGAGCAGTTCTTC.

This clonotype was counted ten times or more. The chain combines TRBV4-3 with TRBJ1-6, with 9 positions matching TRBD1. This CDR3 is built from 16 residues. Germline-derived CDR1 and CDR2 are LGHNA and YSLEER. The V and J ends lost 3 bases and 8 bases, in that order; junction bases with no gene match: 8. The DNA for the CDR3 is TGCGCCAGCAGCCACGGTATACAGGGGGCCGATTCACCCCTCCACTTT. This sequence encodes CASSHGIQGADSPLHF.

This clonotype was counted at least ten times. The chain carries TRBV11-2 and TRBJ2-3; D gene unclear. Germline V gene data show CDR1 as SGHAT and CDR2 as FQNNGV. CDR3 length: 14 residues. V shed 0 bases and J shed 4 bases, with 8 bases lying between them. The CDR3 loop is CASSLERGPDTQYF. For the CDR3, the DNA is TGTGCCAGCAGCTTAGAACGAGGCCCAGATACGCAGTATTTT.

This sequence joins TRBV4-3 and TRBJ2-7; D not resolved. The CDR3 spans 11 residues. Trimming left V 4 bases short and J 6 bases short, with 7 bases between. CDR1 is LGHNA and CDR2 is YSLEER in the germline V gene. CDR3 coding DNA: TGCGCCAGCAGCCGTGGCTCCGAGCAGTACTTC. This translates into CASSRGSEQYF.